This T cell receptor beta chain was obtained from a study of PD-1 blockade in mismatch repair-deficient tumors. Study-wide results and limits: About 5% of the 142 peptide-expanded blood TCRs were also found in tumor. After pembrolizumab, tumor-resident clones rose rapidly, then generally contracted before radiologic responses.

The CDR3 contains 17 residues. CDR1 LNHDA and CDR2 SQIVND come from the germline V gene (reference sequence). V trimming: 2 bases; J trimming: 5 bases; junction bases outside the gene matches: 10. As to this clone: Its antigen is unidentified.

Assay: immunoSEQ multiplex PCR; the TCRdb copy retains only in-frame clones and omits some. The data show 8,500 to 10,000 clones, with about 90% seen just once and roughly 14% held by the top ten. Time point reported: roughly ten-day in vitro stimulation with candidate mutation-associated neoantigen peptide 1. PCR or immunohistochemistry showed mismatch repair deficiency in every enrolled patient. A roughly eleven-day in vitro culture was run per each of seven reactive peptides. The chain couples TRBV19 to TRBJ1-4; 8 bases agree with TRBD1. The TCR sequence derives from an adult with mismatch repair-deficient cancer. Material: cells cultured in vitro, obtained from a patient treated with pembrolizumab. CDR3 amino acids: CASSIPGQGRGNEKLFF. CDR3 coding DNA: TGTGCCAGTAGTATACCTGGACAGGGAAGGGGCAATGAAAAACTGTTTTTT.